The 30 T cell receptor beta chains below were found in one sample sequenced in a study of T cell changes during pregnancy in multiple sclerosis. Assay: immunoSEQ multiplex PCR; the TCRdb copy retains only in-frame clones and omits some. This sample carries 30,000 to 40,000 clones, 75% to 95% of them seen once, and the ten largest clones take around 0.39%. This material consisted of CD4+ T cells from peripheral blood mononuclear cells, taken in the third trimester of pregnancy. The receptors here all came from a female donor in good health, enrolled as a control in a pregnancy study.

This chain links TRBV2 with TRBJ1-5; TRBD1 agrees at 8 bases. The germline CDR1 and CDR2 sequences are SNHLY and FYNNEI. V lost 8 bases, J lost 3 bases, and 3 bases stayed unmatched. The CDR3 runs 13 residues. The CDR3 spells CASLGQVNQPQHF. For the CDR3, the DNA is TGTGCCAGCCTGGGACAGGTCAATCAGCCCCAGCATTTT.

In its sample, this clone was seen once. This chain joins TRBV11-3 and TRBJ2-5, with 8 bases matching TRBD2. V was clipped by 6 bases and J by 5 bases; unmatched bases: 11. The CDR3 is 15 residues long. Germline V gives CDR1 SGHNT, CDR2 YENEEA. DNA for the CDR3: TGTGCCAGCAGTCAAAGCGGGAGTGGCAGGGAGACCCAGTACTTC. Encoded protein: CASSQSGSGRETQYF.

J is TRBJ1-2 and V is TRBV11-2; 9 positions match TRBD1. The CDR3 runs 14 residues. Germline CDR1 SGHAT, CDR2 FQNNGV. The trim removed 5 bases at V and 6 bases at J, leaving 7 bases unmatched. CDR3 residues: CASSAGQGYDGYTF. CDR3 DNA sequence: TGTGCCAGCAGCGCCGGACAGGGGTACGATGGCTACACCTTC.

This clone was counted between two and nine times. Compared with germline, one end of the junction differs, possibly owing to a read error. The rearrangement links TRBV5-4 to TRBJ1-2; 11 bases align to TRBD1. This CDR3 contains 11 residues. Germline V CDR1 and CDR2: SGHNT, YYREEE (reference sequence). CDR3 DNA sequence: TGTGCCAGCAGCTTGGCGGGACAGGGGGCCTTC. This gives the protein CASSLAGQGAF. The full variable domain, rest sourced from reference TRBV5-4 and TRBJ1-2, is ETGVTQSPTHLIKTRGQQVTLRCSSQSGHNTVSWYQQALGQGPQFIFQYYREEENGRGNFPPRFSGLQFPNYSSELNVNALELDDSALYLCASSLAGQGAFGSGTRLTVV.

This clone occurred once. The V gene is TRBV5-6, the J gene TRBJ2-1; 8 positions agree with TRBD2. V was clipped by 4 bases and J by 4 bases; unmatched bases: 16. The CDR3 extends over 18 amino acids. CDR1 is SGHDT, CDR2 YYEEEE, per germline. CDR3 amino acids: CASSLGEPRLALYNEQFF. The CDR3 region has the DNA TGTGCCAGCAGCCTGGGGGAACCCAGACTAGCGTTATACAATGAGCAGTTCTTC.

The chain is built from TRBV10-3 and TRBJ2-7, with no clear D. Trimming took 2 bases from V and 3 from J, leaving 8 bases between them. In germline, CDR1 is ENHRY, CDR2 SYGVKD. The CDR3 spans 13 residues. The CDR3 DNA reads TGTGCCATCAGTGAGGGCAACAGCTACGAGCAGTACTTC. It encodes CAISEGNSYEQYF.

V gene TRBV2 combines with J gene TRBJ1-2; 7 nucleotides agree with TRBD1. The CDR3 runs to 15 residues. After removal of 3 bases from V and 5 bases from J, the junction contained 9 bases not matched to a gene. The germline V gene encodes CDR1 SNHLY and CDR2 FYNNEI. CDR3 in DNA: TGTGCCAGCAGTGAGAATACAGGGGTCGCGTATGGCTACACCTTC. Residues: CASSENTGVAYGYTF.

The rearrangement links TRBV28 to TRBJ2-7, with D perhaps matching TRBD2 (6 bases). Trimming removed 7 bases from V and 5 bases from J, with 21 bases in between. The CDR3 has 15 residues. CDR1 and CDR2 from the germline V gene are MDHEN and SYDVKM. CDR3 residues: CASTPGTGAVHEQYF. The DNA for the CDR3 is TGTGCCAGCACCCCAGGTACGGGAGCGGTCCACGAGCAGTACTTC.

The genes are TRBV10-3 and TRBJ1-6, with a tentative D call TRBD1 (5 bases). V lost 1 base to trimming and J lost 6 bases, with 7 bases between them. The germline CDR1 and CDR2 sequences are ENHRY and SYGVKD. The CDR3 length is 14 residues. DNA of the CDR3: TGTGCCATCAGTGAGTTGGGGGGTAATTCACCCCTCCACTTT. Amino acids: CAISELGGNSPLHF.

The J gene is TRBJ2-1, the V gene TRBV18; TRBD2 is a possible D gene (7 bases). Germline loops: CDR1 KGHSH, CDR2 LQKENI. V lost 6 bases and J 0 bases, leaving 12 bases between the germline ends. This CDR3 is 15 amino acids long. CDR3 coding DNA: TGTGCCAGCTCGGGAGGGGGGAGCTCCTACAATGAGCAGTTCTTC. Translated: CASSGGGSSYNEQFF.

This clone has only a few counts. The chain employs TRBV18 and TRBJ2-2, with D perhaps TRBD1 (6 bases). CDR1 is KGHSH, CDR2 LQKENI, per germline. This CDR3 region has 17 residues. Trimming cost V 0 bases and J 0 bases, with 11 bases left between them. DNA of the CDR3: TGTGCCAGCTCACCACCGGGGGCCAGGGCGAACACCGGGGAGCTGTTTTTT. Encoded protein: CASSPPGARANTGELFF. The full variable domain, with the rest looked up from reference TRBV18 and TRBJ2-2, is NAGVMQNPRHLVRRRGQEARLRCSPMKGHSHVYWYRQLPEEGLKFMVYLQKENIIDESGMPKERFSAEFPKEGPSILRIQQVVRGDSAAYFCASSPPGARANTGELFFGEGSRLTVL.

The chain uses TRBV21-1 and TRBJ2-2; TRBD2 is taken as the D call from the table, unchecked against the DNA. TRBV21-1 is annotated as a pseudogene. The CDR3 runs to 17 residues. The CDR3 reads CASSKATSGRNTGELFF. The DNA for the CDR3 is TGTGCCAGCAGCAAAGCGACTAGCGGGAGGAACACCGGGGAGCTGTTTTTT.

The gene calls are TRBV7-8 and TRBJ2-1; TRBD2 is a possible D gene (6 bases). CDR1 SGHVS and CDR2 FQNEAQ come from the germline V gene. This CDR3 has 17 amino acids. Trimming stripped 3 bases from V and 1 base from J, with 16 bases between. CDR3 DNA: TGTGCCAGCAGCTTTTTATGGTTTAGCGGATCCTACAATGAGCAGTTCTTC. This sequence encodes CASSFLWFSGSYNEQFF.

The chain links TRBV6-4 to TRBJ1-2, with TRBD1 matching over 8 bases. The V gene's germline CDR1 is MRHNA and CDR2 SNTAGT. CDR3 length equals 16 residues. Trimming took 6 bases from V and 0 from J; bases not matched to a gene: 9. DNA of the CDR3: TGTGCCAGCAGGGCGACAGGGGCCAACACTAACTATGGCTACACCTTC. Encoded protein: CASRATGANTNYGYTF.

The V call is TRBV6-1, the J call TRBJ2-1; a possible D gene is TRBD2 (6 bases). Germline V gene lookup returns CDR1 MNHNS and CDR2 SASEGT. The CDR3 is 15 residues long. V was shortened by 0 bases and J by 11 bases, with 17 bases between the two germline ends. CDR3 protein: CASSEALLARAQQFF. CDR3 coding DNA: TGTGCCAGCAGTGAAGCGTTACTAGCTCGGGCGCAGCAGTTCTTC.

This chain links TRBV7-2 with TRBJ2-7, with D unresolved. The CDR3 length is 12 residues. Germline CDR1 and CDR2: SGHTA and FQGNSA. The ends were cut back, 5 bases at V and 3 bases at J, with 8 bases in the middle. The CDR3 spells CASSRALYEQYF. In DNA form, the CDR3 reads TGTGCCAGCAGCCGAGCGCTCTACGAGCAGTACTTC.

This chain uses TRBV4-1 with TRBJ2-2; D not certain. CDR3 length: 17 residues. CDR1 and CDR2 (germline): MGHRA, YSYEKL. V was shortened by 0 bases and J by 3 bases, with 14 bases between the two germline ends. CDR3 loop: CASSQEVAVLYTGELFF. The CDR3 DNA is TGCGCCAGCAGCCAAGAAGTCGCGGTACTATACACCGGGGAGCTGTTTTTT.

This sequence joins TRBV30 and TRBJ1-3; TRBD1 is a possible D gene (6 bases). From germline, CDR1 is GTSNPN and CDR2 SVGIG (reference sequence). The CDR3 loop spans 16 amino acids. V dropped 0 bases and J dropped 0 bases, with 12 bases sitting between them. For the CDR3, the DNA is TGTGCCTGGAGTGTGAGGACAGCCTCCTCTGGAAACACCATATATTTT. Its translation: CAWSVRTASSGNTIYF.

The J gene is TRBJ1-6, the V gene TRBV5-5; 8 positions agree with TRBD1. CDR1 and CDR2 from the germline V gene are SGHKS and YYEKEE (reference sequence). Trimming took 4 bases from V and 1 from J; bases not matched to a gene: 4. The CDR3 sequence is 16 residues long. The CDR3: CASSPGGLSYNSPLHF. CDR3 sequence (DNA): TGTGCCAGCAGCCCAGGGGGCTTATCCTATAATTCACCCCTCCACTTT.

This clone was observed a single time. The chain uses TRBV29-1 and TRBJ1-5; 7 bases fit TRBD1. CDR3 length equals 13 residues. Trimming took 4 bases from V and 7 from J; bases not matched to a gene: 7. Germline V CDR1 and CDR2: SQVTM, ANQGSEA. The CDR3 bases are TGCAGCGTTGTTAGGGGGCCGGGGCAGCCCCAGCATTTT. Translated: CSVVRGPGQPQHF.

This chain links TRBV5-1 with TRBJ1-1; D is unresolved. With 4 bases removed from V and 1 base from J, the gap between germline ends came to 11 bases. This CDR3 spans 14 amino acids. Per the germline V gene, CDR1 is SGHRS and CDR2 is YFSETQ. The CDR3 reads CASSRGRQNTEAFF. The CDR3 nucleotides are TGCGCCAGCAGCCGAGGGAGGCAGAACACTGAAGCTTTCTTT.

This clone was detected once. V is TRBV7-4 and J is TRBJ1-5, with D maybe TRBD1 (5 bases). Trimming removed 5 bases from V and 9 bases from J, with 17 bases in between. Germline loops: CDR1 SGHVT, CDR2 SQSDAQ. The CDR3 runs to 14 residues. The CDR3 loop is CASSVRVRRPPQHF. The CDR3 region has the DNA TGTGCCAGCAGCGTCAGGGTGAGGCGGCCGCCCCAGCATTTT.

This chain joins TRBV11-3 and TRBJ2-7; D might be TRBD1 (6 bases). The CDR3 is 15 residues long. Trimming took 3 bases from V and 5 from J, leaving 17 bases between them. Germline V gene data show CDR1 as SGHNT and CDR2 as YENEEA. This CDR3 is CASSFQGPGDHEQYF. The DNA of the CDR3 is TGTGCCAGCAGCTTCCAAGGGCCAGGGGACCACGAGCAGTACTTC.

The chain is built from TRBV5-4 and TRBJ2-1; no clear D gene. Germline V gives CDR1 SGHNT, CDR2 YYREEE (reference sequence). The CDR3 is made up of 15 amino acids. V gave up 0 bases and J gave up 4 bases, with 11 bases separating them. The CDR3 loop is CASSLDPAAYNEQFF. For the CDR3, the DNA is TGTGCCAGCAGCTTGGACCCTGCCGCGTACAATGAGCAGTTCTTC. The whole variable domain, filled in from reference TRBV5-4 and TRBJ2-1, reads ETGVTQSPTHLIKTRGQQVTLRCSSQSGHNTVSWYQQALGQGPQFIFQYYREEENGRGNFPPRFSGLQFPNYSSELNVNALELDDSALYLCASSLDPAAYNEQFFGPGTRLTVL.

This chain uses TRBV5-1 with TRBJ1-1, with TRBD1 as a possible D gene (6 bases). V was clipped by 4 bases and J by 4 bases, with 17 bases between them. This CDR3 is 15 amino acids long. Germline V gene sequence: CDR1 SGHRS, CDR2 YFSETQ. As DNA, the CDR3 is TGCGCCAGCAGCCCAGGAACAACAGGGATCACTGAAGCTTTCTTT. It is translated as CASSPGTTGITEAFF.

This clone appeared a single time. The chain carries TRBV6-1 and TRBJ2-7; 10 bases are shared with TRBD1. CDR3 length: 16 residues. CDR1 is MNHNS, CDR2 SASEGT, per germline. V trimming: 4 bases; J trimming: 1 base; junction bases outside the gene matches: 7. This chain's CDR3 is CASSAPGQGSSYEQYF. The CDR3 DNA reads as TGTGCCAGCAGTGCCCCGGGACAGGGGTCTTCCTACGAGCAGTACTTC.

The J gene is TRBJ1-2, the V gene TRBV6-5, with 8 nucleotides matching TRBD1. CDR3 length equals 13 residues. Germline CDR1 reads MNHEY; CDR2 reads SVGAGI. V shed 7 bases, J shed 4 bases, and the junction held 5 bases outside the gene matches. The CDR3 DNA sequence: TGTGCCAGCATTCAGGGGGCGGGCTATGGCTACACCTTC. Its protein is CASIQGAGYGYTF.

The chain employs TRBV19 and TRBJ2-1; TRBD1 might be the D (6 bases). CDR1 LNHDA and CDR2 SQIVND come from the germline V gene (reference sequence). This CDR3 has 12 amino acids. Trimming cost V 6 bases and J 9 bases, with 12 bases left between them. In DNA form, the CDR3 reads TGTGCCAGTAGCAGGGGCGGACTTGAGCAGTTCTTC. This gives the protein CASSRGGLEQFF.

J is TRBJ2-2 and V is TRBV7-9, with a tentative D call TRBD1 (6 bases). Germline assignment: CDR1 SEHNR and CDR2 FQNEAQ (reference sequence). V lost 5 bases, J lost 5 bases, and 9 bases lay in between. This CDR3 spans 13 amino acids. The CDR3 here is CASSQQGTGELFF. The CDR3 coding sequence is TGTGCCAGCAGCCAACAGGGTACCGGGGAGCTGTTTTTT.

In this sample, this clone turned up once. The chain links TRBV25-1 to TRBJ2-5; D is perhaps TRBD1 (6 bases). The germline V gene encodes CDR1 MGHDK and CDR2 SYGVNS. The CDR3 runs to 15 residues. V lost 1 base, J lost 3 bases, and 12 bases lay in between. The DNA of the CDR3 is TGTGCCAGCAGTGAATTCCTCGGGGACAAAGAGACCCAGTACTTC. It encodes CASSEFLGDKETQYF.